The 22 T cell receptor beta chains reported below all come from one sample, sequenced in a study of blood T cell repertoires in COVID-19. Method: immunoSEQ multiplex PCR; TCRdb's copy keeps in-frame clones and lacks some. The sample includes approximately 220,000 clones, just under 90% seen only once; the top ten take approximately 1.1%. Sequenced sample: PBMCs or T cells enriched from blood (not recorded which). The source of these receptors is a man between 25 and 39 years old who had recovered from COVID-19.

This chain connects TRBV9 to TRBJ1-2, with D possibly matching TRBD1 (6 bases). V lost 0 bases and J lost 5, with 11 bases in between. Germline loops: CDR1 SGDLS, CDR2 YYNGEE. The CDR3 contains 14 residues. The CDR3 region has the DNA TGTGCCAGCAGCGTAGCTACAGGGTCTTATGGCTACACCTTC. This gives the protein CASSVATGSYGYTF. The entire variable domain, with the rest obtained from reference TRBV9 and TRBJ1-2, is as follows: DSGVTQTPKHLITATGQRVTLRCSPRSGDLSVYWYQQSLDQGLQFLIQYYNGEERAKGNILERFSAQQFPDLHSELNLSSLELGDSALYFCASSVATGSYGYTFGSGTRLTVV.

V is TRBV6-5 and J is TRBJ2-1, with TRBD1 matching 10 bases. After removal of 8 bases from V and 7 bases from J, the junction contained 5 bases not matched to a gene. Germline CDR1 MNHEY, CDR2 SVGAGI. The CDR3 spans 13 residues. The CDR3 sequence is CASFRTGGNEQFF. For the CDR3, the DNA is TGTGCCAGCTTCAGGACAGGGGGGAATGAGCAGTTCTTC.

The V call is TRBV6-2 or TRBV6-3, the J call TRBJ2-7, with 11 nucleotides matching TRBD2. This CDR3 has 15 amino acids. V was clipped by 6 bases and J by 0 bases; unmatched bases: 4. The V gene's germline CDR1 is MNHEY and CDR2 SVGEGT. The CDR3 here is CASSWGTSGSYEQYF. In DNA, the CDR3 is TGTGCCAGCAGCTGGGGGACTAGCGGCTCCTACGAGCAGTACTTC.

In this sample, this clone turned up once. This CDR3 is CASSPGWGPGDEQFF. CDR3 coding DNA: TGTGCCAGCAGCCCCGGTTGGGGCCCGGGGGATGAGCAGTTCTTC. The V call is TRBV11-3, the J call TRBJ2-1, with TRBD2 as a possible D gene (6 bases). Trimming left V 5 bases short and J 8 bases short, with 19 bases between. The CDR3 is 15 residues long. Germline CDR1 is SGHNT and CDR2 is YENEEA.

The chain employs TRBV6-4 and TRBJ2-3; 7 positions agree with TRBD2. CDR1 is MRHNA, CDR2 SNTAGT, per germline. The CDR3 loop spans 14 amino acids. J lost 4 bases, V lost 2 bases, and 3 bases had no gene match. This chain's CDR3 is CASSDAGESDTQYF. DNA for the CDR3: TGTGCCAGCAGTGACGCGGGGGAGTCAGATACGCAGTATTTT.

V usage is TRBV7-9 and J usage is TRBJ2-1; D ambiguous. Germline loops: CDR1 SEHNR, CDR2 FQNEAQ (reference sequence). With 0 bases removed from V and 7 bases from J, the gap between germline ends came to 7 bases. This CDR3 is 13 amino acids long. CDR3 nucleotide sequence: TGTGCCAGCAGCTTAGCAGGAGCTAATGAGCAGTTCTTC. It codes for CASSLAGANEQFF.

J is TRBJ2-5 and V is TRBV21-1; TRBD1 is the table's D call and was not checked against the DNA. TRBV21-1 is classified as a pseudogene. The CDR3 has 16 amino acids. The CDR3 spells CAGRTEADRGQETQYF. The CDR3 DNA is TGTGCCGGTAGAACGGAGGCGGACAGGGGGCAAGAGACCCAGTACTTC.

V is TRBV5-4 and J is TRBJ2-7; 7 nucleotides match TRBD1. Trimming cost V 4 bases and J 7 bases; bases outside gene matches: 5. Germline CDR1 is SGHNT and CDR2 is YYREEE (reference sequence). The CDR3 totals 12 residues. CDR3 protein: CASSPRTGEQYF. In DNA, the CDR3 is TGTGCCAGCAGCCCGAGGACAGGAGAGCAGTACTTC.

The V and J genes are TRBV4-2 and TRBJ2-7; 8 nucleotides agree with TRBD2. The CDR3 length is 15 residues. The germline V gene encodes CDR1 LGHNA and CDR2 YNFKEQ. The V gene end was trimmed by 2 bases and the J gene end by 5 bases; junction bases not matched to a gene: 8. The CDR3 DNA sequence: TGTGCCAGCAGCCAAACATCCGGGGGGGGAGACGAGCAGTACTTC. This codes for CASSQTSGGGDEQYF.

The chain recombines TRBV12-3 or TRBV12-4 with TRBJ2-1, with TRBD2 as a possible D gene (6 bases). This CDR3 contains 12 residues. V gave up 8 bases and J gave up 5 bases, with 10 bases separating them. CDR3 nucleotides: TGTGCCAGCCGGGAGAACAACAATGAGCAGTTCTTC. Its translation is CASRENNNEQFF.

J is TRBJ1-2 and V is TRBV7-2, with D possibly being TRBD1 (6 bases). The length of the CDR3 is 13 residues. V shed 1 base and J shed 8 bases, with 11 bases lying between them. The germline CDR1 and CDR2 sequences are SGHTA and FQGNSA. As DNA, the CDR3 is TGTGCCAGCAGCTTAGAACAGGGCGTGGGCTACACCTTC. This encodes CASSLEQGVGYTF.

This chain links TRBV7-2 with TRBJ1-1, with D possibly TRBD1 on 6 matching bases. Germline values: CDR1 SGHTA, CDR2 FQGNSA. CDR3 length: 15 amino acids. Deletions cut 1 base from V and 1 base from J, with 10 bases between. The DNA of the CDR3 is TGTGCCAGCAGCTTAGACAGGGCTGGGAACACTGAAGCTTTCTTT. Translating it yields CASSLDRAGNTEAFF.

The J gene is TRBJ1-6, the V gene TRBV5-1; TRBD1 aligns across 7 bases. This CDR3 is 14 amino acids long. Germline trimming cut 3 bases from V and 8 bases from J; bases unmatched to any gene: 5. Germline CDR1 reads SGHRS; CDR2 reads YFSETQ. For the CDR3, the DNA is TGCGCCAGCAGCTACAGGGGCGCGGATTCACCCCTCCACTTT. Translated, it gives CASSYRGADSPLHF.

The genes are TRBV5-4 and TRBJ2-5, with 10 bases aligning to TRBD2. V trimming: 3 bases; J trimming: 0 bases; junction bases outside the gene matches: 5. The CDR3 is made up of 16 amino acids. The germline V gene has CDR1 SGHNT and CDR2 YYREEE (reference sequence). The CDR3 region has the DNA TGTGCCAGCAGCTACGGACTAGCGGCCAACCAAGAGACCCAGTACTTC. Amino acid sequence: CASSYGLAANQETQYF.

This sequence joins TRBV7-2 and TRBJ1-4; D unclear. With 5 bases removed from V and 0 bases from J, the gap between germline ends came to 10 bases. The germline CDR1 and CDR2 sequences are SGHTA and FQGNSA. The CDR3 has 15 residues. The CDR3 bases are TGTGCCAGCAGCCCGAGAACTACAACTAATGAAAAACTGTTTTTT. Encoded protein: CASSPRTTTNEKLFF.

V and J are TRBV18 and TRBJ2-1; 10 bases match TRBD2. Germline V gives CDR1 KGHSH, CDR2 LQKENI. V dropped 5 bases and J dropped 6; count of bases not matched to a gene: 10. This CDR3 has 16 amino acids. The CDR3 reads CASSTLAGEGRNEQFF. The CDR3 coding sequence is TGTGCCAGCTCAACCCTAGCGGGAGAAGGTCGCAATGAGCAGTTCTTC.

V usage is TRBV7-2 and J usage is TRBJ2-7, with 8 bases matching TRBD1. Germline CDR1 SGHTA, CDR2 FQGNSA. The junction had 3 bases not matched to a gene; V was cut back by 5 bases and J by 3 bases. The length of the CDR3 is 13 residues. For the CDR3, the DNA is TGTGCCAGCAGCCGGGACAGGCTCTACGAGCAGTACTTC. Translating gives CASSRDRLYEQYF.

The V call is TRBV27, the J call TRBJ1-2, with 7 bases fitting TRBD1. Per the germline V gene, CDR1 is MNHEY and CDR2 is SMNVEV (reference sequence). The CDR3 is made up of 14 amino acids. V shed 6 bases, J shed 6 bases, and the junction held 10 bases outside the gene matches. The CDR3 coding sequence is TGTGCCAGCAGCCCGGCGACAGGGTACGATGGCTACACCTTC. Amino acids: CASSPATGYDGYTF.

This rearrangement joins TRBV15 to TRBJ1-2; 7 bases match TRBD1. CDR1 is LNHNV and CDR2 is YYDKDF in the germline V gene (reference sequence). The CDR3 runs 15 residues. J lost 7 bases, V lost 2 bases, and 10 bases had no gene match. The CDR3 DNA is TGTGCCACCAGCAGATCCCTGGGACAGCCTGCTGGCTACACCTTC. Protein product: CATSRSLGQPAGYTF.

The chain employs TRBV7-8 and TRBJ2-7; TRBD1 might be the D (7 bases). The CDR3 totals 16 residues. In germline, CDR1 is SGHVS, CDR2 FQNEAQ. Trimming shortened V by 2 bases and J by 3 bases, and 17 bases separated the two germline ends. This chain's CDR3 is CASSLLEGAYNYEQYF. In DNA, the CDR3 is TGTGCCAGCAGCTTACTGGAGGGGGCGTACAACTACGAGCAGTACTTC.

This chain uses TRBV5-1 with TRBJ1-4, with a possible D match to TRBD1 (6 bases). V lost 4 bases and J 5 bases, leaving 12 bases between the germline ends. Germline CDR1 and CDR2: SGHRS and YFSETQ. The CDR3 length is 14 residues. CDR3 nucleotide sequence: TGCGCCAGCAGCCCAGGGGCGGTGAATGAAAAACTGTTTTTT. Protein sequence: CASSPGAVNEKLFF.

The chain joins TRBV19 to TRBJ1-2; 7 bases agree with TRBD1. V was clipped by 4 bases and J by 5 bases; unmatched bases: 13. This CDR3 has 16 amino acids. In germline, CDR1 is LNHDA, CDR2 SQIVND (reference sequence). This CDR3 is CASSTRPGQTVYGYTF. The CDR3 bases are TGTGCCAGTAGTACCCGTCCGGGACAGACAGTATATGGCTACACCTTC.